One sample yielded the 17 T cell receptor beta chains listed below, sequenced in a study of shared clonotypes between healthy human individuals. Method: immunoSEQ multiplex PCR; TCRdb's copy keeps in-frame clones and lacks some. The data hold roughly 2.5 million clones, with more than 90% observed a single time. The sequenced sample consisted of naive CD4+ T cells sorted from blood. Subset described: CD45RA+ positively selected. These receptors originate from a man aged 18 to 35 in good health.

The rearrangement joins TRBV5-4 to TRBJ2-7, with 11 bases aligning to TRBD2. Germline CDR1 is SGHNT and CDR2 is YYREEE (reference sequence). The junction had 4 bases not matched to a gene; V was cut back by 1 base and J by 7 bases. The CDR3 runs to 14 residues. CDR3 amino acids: CASSLTSGSVEQYF. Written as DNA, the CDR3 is TGTGCCAGCAGCTTGACTAGCGGGAGTGTGGAGCAGTACTTC.

The CDR3 bases are TGTGCTAGTGGAAGTGGGACGACACCAAATTCACCCCTCCACTTT. Its protein product is CASGSGTTPNSPLHF. The chain combines TRBV12-5 with TRBJ1-6; possibly TRBD1 for D (5 bases). Trimming took off 6 bases at V and 7 bases at J, with 16 bases between the two ends. CDR1 LGHNT and CDR2 FRNRAP come from the germline V gene. CDR3 length: 15 amino acids.

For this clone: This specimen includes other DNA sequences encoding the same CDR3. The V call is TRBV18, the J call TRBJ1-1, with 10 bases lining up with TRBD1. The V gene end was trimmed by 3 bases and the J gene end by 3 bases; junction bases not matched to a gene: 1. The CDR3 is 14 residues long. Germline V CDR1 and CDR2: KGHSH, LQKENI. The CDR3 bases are TGTGCCAGCTCACCCGGGACAGGGGACACTGAAGCTTTCTTT. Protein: CASSPGTGDTEAFF.

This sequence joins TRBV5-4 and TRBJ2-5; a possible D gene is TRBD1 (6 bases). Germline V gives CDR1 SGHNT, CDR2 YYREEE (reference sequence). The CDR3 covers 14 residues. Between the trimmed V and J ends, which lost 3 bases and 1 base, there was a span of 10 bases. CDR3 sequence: CASSSTGPQETQYF. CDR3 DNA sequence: TGTGCCAGCAGCTCGACAGGACCCCAAGAGACCCAGTACTTC.

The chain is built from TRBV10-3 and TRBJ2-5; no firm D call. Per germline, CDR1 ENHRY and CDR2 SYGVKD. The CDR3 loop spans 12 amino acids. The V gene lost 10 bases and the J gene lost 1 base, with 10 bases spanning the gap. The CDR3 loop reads CATGPLQETQYF. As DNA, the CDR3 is TGTGCCACCGGACCTCTCCAAGAGACCCAGTACTTC.

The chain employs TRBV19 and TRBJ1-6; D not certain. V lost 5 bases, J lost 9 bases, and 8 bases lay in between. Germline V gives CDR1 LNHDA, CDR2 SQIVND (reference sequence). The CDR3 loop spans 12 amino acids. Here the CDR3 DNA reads TGTGCCAGTAGTCTGGACTCTTCACCCCTCCACTTT. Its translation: CASSLDSSPLHF.

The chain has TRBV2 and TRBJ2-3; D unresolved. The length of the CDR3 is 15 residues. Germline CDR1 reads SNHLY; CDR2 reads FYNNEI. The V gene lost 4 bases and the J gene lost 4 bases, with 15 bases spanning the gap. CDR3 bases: TGTGCCAGCAGTGCCGGGCCCCCTGGCCCAGATACGCAGTATTTT. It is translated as CASSAGPPGPDTQYF.

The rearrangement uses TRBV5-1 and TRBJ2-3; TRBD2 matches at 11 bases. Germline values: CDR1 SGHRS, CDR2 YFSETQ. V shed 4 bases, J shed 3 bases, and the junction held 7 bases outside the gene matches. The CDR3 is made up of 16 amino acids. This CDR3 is CASSETLAGVTDTQYF. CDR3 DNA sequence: TGCGCCAGCAGCGAGACACTAGCGGGGGTAACAGATACGCAGTATTTT.

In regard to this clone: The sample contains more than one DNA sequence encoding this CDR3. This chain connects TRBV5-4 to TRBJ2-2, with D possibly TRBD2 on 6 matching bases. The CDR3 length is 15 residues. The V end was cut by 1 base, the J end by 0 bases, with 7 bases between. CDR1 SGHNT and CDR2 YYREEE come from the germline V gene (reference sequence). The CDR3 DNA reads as TGTGCCAGCAGCTTGCCGGGAGCGAACACCGGGGAGCTGTTTTTT. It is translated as CASSLPGANTGELFF.

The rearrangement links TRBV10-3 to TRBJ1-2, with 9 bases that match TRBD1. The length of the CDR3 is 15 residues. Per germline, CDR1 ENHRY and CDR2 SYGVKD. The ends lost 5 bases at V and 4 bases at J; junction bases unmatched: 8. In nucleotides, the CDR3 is TGTGCCATCAGTACATCGGGACAGGGAGGCTATGGCTACACCTTC. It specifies CAISTSGQGGYGYTF.

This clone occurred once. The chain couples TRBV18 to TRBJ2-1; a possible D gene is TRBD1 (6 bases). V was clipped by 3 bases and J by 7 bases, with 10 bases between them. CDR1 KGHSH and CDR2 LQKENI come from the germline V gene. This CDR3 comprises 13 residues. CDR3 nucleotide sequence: TGTGCCAGCTCACCGGCAGGGGAAAATGAGCAGTTCTTC. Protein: CASSPAGENEQFF.

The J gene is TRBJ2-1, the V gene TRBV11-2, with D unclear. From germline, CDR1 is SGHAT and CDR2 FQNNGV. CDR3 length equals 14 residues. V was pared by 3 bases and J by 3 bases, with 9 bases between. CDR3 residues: CASSLAGFYNEQFF. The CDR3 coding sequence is TGTGCCAGCAGCTTGGCTGGGTTCTACAATGAGCAGTTCTTC.

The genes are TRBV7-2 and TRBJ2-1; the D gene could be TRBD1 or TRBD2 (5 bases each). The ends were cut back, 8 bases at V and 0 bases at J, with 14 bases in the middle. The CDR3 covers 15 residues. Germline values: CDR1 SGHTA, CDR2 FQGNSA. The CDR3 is CASSMGVYSYNEQFF. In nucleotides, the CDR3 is TGTGCCAGCTCGATGGGGGTATACTCCTACAATGAGCAGTTCTTC.

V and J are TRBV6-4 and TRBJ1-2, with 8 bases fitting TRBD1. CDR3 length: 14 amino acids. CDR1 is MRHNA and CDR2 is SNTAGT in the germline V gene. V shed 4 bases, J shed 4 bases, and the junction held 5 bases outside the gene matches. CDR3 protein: CASSAGQGGYGYTF. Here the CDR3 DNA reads TGTGCCAGCAGTGCCGGACAGGGTGGCTATGGCTACACCTTC.

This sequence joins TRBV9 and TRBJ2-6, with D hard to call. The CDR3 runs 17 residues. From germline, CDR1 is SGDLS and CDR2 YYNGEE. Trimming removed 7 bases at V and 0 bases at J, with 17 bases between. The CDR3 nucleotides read TGTGCCAGCCCGAGGAACTGTCCTCCCTCTGGGGCCAACGTCCTGACTTTC. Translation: CASPRNCPPSGANVLTF.

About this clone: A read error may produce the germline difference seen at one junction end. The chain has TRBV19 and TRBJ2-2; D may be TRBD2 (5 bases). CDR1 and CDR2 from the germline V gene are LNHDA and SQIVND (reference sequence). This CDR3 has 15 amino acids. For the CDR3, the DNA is TGTGCCAGTAGTATCTTACATACGAACACCGGGGAGCCGTTTTTT. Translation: CASSILHTNTGEPFF.

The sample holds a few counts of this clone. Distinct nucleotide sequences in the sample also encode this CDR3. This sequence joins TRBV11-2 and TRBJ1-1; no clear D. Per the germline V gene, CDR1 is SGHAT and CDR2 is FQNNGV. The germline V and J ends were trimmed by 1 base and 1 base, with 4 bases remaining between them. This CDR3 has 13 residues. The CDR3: CASSLGPNTEAFF. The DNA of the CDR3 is TGTGCCAGCAGCTTAGGTCCGAACACTGAAGCTTTCTTT.